A selection of T cell receptor beta chains follows, all from one sample in a study of T cells in Graves' hyperthyroidism and ophthalmopathy. One entry per CDR3 protein, called by TCRdb with MiXCR from the multiplex PCR reads. This table has roughly 240,000 distinct CDR3 sequences, about a sixth appearing once. The sample taken for sequencing was blood. The source of these receptors is a woman under 30 with Graves' ophthalmopathy. CDR3s include the opening cysteine and the closing phenylalanine or tryptophan. The order of the fields is CDR3 DNA, CDR3 protein, J gene, clone size, V gene, D gene. A D gene is named only where the DNA matches it firmly. The listing skips clone size in some rows; elsewhere it reads once, few, many or a size class.

CDR3 DNA: TGTGCCAGCAGCGTTAGGTCAGGGGCTAACTATGGCTACACCTTC
CDR3 protein: CASSVRSGANYGYTF
J gene: TRBJ1-2
clone size: many
V gene: TRBV9
D gene: -

CDR3 DNA: TGTGCCAGCAGCTCCTACCCGACAGGGGGGGCTGAAGCTTTCTTT
CDR3 protein: CASSSYPTGGAEAFF
J gene: TRBJ1-1
clone size: many
V gene: TRBV7-2
D gene: TRBD1

CDR3 DNA: TGTGCCAGCAGACCGGGACTAGCAAGCGATGAGCAGTTCTTC
CDR3 protein: CASRPGLASDEQFF
J gene: TRBJ2-1
clone size: many
V gene: TRBV6-1
D gene: TRBD2

CDR3 DNA: TGTGCCAGCAGCGTAGAGTCGGGCACAGATACGCAGTATTTT
CDR3 protein: CASSVESGTDTQYF
J gene: TRBJ2-3
clone size: many
V gene: TRBV9
D gene: -

CDR3 DNA: TGCAGTGCTTTCCCTAGCGGGAGGATCCCCTACGAGCAGTACTTC
CDR3 protein: CSAFPSGRIPYEQYF
J gene: TRBJ2-7
clone size: -
V gene: TRBV20-1
D gene: TRBD2

CDR3 DNA: TGTGCCAGCAGCTTTCCTCACAGTTCGAACACTGAAGCTTTCTTT
CDR3 protein: CASSFPHSSNTEAFF
J gene: TRBJ1-1
clone size: many
V gene: TRBV7-8
D gene: -

CDR3 DNA: TGCGCCAGCAGCTCGGAGGGCCGGGAGACCCAGTACTTC
CDR3 protein: CASSSEGRETQYF
J gene: TRBJ2-5
clone size: many
V gene: TRBV5-1
D gene: -

CDR3 DNA: TGTGCCAGCAGCAAGGACAGAGATTACGAGCAGTACTTC
CDR3 protein: CASSKDRDYEQYF
J gene: TRBJ2-7
clone size: many
V gene: TRBV7-2
D gene: -

CDR3 DNA: TGTGCCAGCAGTTTTCCAGCGGGGGCCCTCTCCTACGAGCAGTACTTC
CDR3 protein: CASSFPAGALSYEQYF
J gene: TRBJ2-7
clone size: many
V gene: TRBV28
D gene: TRBD2

CDR3 DNA: TGTGCCAGTAGTATCTGGGCGGGAGAGACCCAGTACTTC
CDR3 protein: CASSIWAGETQYF
J gene: TRBJ2-5
clone size: many
V gene: TRBV19
D gene: -

CDR3 DNA: TGTGCCAGCAGATCACCAGGGGGGCGGGCTTTCTTT
CDR3 protein: CASRSPGGRAFF
J gene: TRBJ1-1
clone size: many
V gene: TRBV12-3/TRBV12-4
D gene: TRBD1

CDR3 DNA: TGTGCCAGCAGTTCATACACTGAAGCTTTCTTT
CDR3 protein: CASSSYTEAFF
J gene: TRBJ1-1
clone size: many
V gene: TRBV27
D gene: -

CDR3 DNA: TGTGCCAGCAGCGTAGGTGGGACAGGGGAGTTAAACACCATATATTTT
CDR3 protein: CASSVGGTGELNTIYF
J gene: TRBJ1-3
clone size: few
V gene: TRBV9
D gene: TRBD1

CDR3 DNA: TGTGCCAGCAACAAACGGGACAGAGAGATCACCTACGAGCAGTACTTC
CDR3 protein: CASNKRDREITYEQYF
J gene: TRBJ2-7
clone size: -
V gene: TRBV7-9
D gene: TRBD1

CDR3 DNA: TGTGCCAGCAGCTTACTAGCGGGAGCCGAGCAGTACTTC
CDR3 protein: CASSLLAGAEQYF
J gene: TRBJ2-7
clone size: many
V gene: TRBV7-3
D gene: TRBD2

CDR3 DNA: TGTGCCAGCAGCTTGGGACCCGAGGAAAAACTGTTTTTT
CDR3 protein: CASSLGPEEKLFF
J gene: TRBJ1-4
clone size: many
V gene: TRBV5-6
D gene: -

CDR3 DNA: TGTGCCAGCAGGCACCTTGCGGGAGGTCCCGGGCATACGCAGTATTTT
CDR3 protein: CASRHLAGGPGHTQYF
J gene: TRBJ2-3
clone size: many
V gene: TRBV6-2/TRBV6-3
D gene: TRBD2